The 10 T cell receptor beta chains below all came from one sample that was sequenced in a study of T cells in tuberculosis. Sample time point: new active TB diagnosis, blood taken before or within 7 days of starting treatment. Profiled with immunoSEQ multiplex PCR; TCRdb holds only in-frame clones, not every one. This sample has 29,000 or so clones, with 92% found just once. The material sequenced was PBMCs, taken at tuberculosis diagnosis. All receptors come from an adult with tuberculosis.

The chain has TRBV15 and TRBJ1-4; no definite D call. Trimming removed 3 bases from V and 0 bases from J, with 5 bases in between. The CDR3 length is 14 residues. CDR1 and CDR2 (germline): LNHNV, YYDKDF (reference sequence). CDR3 DNA: TGTGCCACCAGCAGCACAGCAACTAATGAAAAACTGTTTTTT. It codes for CATSSTATNEKLFF.

The J gene is TRBJ1-2, the V gene TRBV5-1; no clear D. This CDR3 is 14 amino acids long. V was shortened by 5 bases and J by 5 bases, with 16 bases between the two germline ends. Germline CDR1 SGHRS, CDR2 YFSETQ. The CDR3 sequence: CASSHPEQFYGYTF. In nucleotides, the CDR3 is TGCGCCAGCAGTCATCCGGAACAGTTTTATGGCTACACCTTC. Combining the CDR3 with reference TRBV5-1 and TRBJ1-2 gives the whole variable domain KAGVTQTPRYLIKTRGQQVTLSCSPISGHRSVSWYQQTPGQGLQFLFEYFSETQRNKGNFPGRFSGRQFSNSRSEMNVSTLELGDSALYLCASSHPEQFYGYTFGSGTRLTVV.

The chain uses TRBV30 and TRBJ2-1, with TRBD2 matching over 14 bases. Germline V lookup: CDR1 GTSNPN, CDR2 SVGIG (reference sequence). With V trimmed by 0 bases and J by 7 bases, 5 bases remained unmatched. This CDR3 is 16 amino acids long. The DNA for the CDR3 is TGTGCCTGGAGTGTCGGACTAGCGGGGGGACCGAATGAGCAGTTCTTC. As protein: CAWSVGLAGGPNEQFF.

V is TRBV23-1 and J is TRBJ1-2; TRBD1 is a possible D gene (6 bases). TRBV23-1 carries the ORF label, with uncertain function. The CDR3 has 15 amino acids. V lost 2 bases and J 2 bases, leaving 12 bases between the germline ends. The CDR3 protein is CASSQGGGQNYGYTF. The CDR3 DNA follows: TGCGCCAGCAGTCAAGGGGGGGGACAAAACTATGGCTACACCTTC.

The chain links TRBV28 to TRBJ2-1; 9 nucleotides match TRBD2. With V trimmed by 10 bases and J by 8 bases, 12 bases remained unmatched. The CDR3 length is 14 residues. The germline V gene encodes CDR1 MDHEN and CDR2 SYDVKM. The CDR3 region has the DNA TGTGCCATCACGGGACTAGCAGCTGTGGATGAGCAGTTCTTC. Translated, it gives CAITGLAAVDEQFF. The full variable domain, its missing parts supplied by reference TRBV28 and TRBJ2-1, is DVKVTQSSRYLVKRTGEKVFLECVQDMDHENMFWYRQDPGLGLRLIYFSYDVKMKEKGDIPEGYSVSREKKERFSLILESASTNQTSMYLCAITGLAAVDEQFFGPGTRLTVL.

The rearrangement links TRBV10-1 to TRBJ1-1, with TRBD1 matching 7 bases. CDR1 and CDR2 (germline): WNHNN, SYGVQD (reference sequence). This CDR3 is 14 amino acids long. Losses at the gene ends were 10 bases for V and 0 bases for J; bases not matched to a gene: 8. CDR3 residues: CATTKDRLNTEAFF. The CDR3 DNA reads TGCGCCACCACGAAGGACAGGCTGAACACTGAAGCTTTCTTT.

The chain employs TRBV28 and TRBJ2-3; D possibly corresponds to TRBD2 (6 bases). There are 13 residues in the CDR3. V shed 7 bases and J shed 2 bases, with 10 bases lying between them. Germline CDR1 reads MDHEN; CDR2 reads SYDVKM. In DNA, the CDR3 is TGTGCCAGCAATAGCGGATACACAGATACGCAGTATTTT. Translated, it gives CASNSGYTDTQYF.

The genes are TRBV11-3 and TRBJ2-1; 8 bases match TRBD2. Losses at the gene ends were 5 bases for V and 4 bases for J; bases not matched to a gene: 4. The CDR3 totals 14 residues. CDR1 is SGHNT, CDR2 YENEEA, per germline. CDR3 sequence reads: CASSREGGYNEQFF. The DNA for the CDR3 is TGTGCCAGCAGCCGGGAGGGGGGTTACAATGAGCAGTTCTTC.

This chain uses TRBV19 with TRBJ2-7, with 10 bases aligning to TRBD1. The germline gives CDR1 LNHDA, CDR2 SQIVND (reference sequence). With 5 bases clipped from V and 6 bases from J, the junction kept 7 bases outside the gene matches. The CDR3 is 14 amino acids. CDR3 nucleotide sequence: TGTGCCAGTAGTTTTCGGACAGGGGGATTCGAGCAGTACTTC. Its translation: CASSFRTGGFEQYF.

This chain's CDR3 is CSIGRVSVDTGELFF. In DNA form, the CDR3 reads TGCAGCATCGGCAGGGTTTCAGTCGACACCGGGGAGCTGTTTTTT. The rearrangement joins TRBV29-1 to TRBJ2-2; weak D call: TRBD1 (5 bases). The CDR3 loop spans 15 amino acids. In germline, CDR1 is SQVTM, CDR2 ANQGSEA. V gave up 8 bases and J gave up 3 bases, with 19 bases separating them.